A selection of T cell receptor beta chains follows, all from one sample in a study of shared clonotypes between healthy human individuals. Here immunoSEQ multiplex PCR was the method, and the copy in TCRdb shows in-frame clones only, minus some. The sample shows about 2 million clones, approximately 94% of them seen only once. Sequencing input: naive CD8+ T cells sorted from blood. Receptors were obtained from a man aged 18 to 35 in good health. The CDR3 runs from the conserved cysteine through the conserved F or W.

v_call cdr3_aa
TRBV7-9 CASSSAEYEQYF
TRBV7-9 CASSFGDDTEAFF
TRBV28 CASSWGPTYEQYF
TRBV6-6 CASSPDINEQFF
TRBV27 CASGGLAGGWDTQYF
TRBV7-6 CASSSSLLGGTYNEQFF
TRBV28 CASSLEVSGGAFAYNEQFF
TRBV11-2 CASSLVASSGYNEQFF
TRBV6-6 CASSYSGGQETQYF
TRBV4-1 CASSQDPRADEQFF
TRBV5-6 CASSSRGRDYGYTF
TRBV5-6 CASSFSTGRETQYF
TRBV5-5 CASSLGQGQIYEQYF
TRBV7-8 CASSGGSYEQYF
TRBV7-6 CASSYGNEQFF
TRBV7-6 CASSLDPATGADTQYF
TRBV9 CASSVGWGDETQYF
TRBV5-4 CASSLDPTQLNTEAFF
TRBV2 CASSDRGSYNEQFF
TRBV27 CASRRTGEKSEQYF
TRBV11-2 CASSDHTGIAFYEQYF
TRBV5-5 CASSSEHRSTDTQYF
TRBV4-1 CASSQSANLGAAYGYTF
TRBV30 CAWTGWREQSTDTQYF
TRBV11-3 CASSLVRPVDPKSYEQYF
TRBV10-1 CASSEFESDEQYF
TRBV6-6 CASSYPSYEQYF
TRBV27 CASSSQGPNYGYTF
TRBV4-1 CASSQATFQGRQYETQYF
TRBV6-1 CASSELTQREGYQETQYF
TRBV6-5 CASSGTAYEQYF
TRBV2 CASRKRGTYEQYF
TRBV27 CASSSTGTVYGYTF
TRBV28 CASSPNSDRGFSETQYF
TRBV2 CASSDGEEKLFF
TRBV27 CASSQEGASYEQYF
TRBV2 CASGESARSYNEQFF
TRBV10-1 CASSENTGELFF
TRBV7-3 CASSLWSGSTDTQYF
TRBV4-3 CASSQDLRSVSDTQYF
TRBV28 CASSPGGLGTGELFF
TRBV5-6 CASSLAVTGRDEQYF
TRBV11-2 CASSSGQSKYF
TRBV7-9 CASSPPAGTEAFF
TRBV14 CASSQVQTDSTDEQYF
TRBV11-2 CASSLVEAPSSYNSPLHF
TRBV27 CASSSGTGSGNQPQHF
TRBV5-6 CASSPGLIYEQYF
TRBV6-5 CASSYSAGESAYEQYF
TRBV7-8 CASGLPGQGVNEQFF
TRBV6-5 CASSYVGDEKLFF
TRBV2 CASSPPQSGTGNTIYF
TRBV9 CASSPGDRSYTGELFF
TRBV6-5 CASRGSVSPYGYTF
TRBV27 CASSLRQGGETQYF
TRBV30 CAWLNRGDTEAFF
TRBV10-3 CAVSLDSSYEQYF
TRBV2 CASTLSLEQFF
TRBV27 CASSSPLAGANEQYF